These T cell receptor beta chains were read from a single sample in a study of cytomegalovirus exposure and HLA in healthy donors. The data were produced by immunoSEQ multiplex PCR, yet TCRdb's version contains in-frame clones alone and is incomplete. The sample includes 100,000 to 150,000 clones, approximately 75% seen only once; the top ten take about 1.8%. The sample comprised PBMCs. These receptor sequences come from a man between 40 and 49 years old in good health and CMV-seronegative. The CDR3 runs from the conserved cysteine through the conserved F or W. The D gene is left open where the match is weak. A row's size may be missing; if present it is once, few, many or a size class.

d_call j_call v_call clone_size cdr3_aa cdr3_nt
TRBD1 TRBJ1-5 TRBV6-5 . CASRGTGSSNQPQHF TGTGCCAGCAGAGGGACAGGGTCCAGCAATCAGCCCCAGCATTTT
. TRBJ2-3 TRBV29-1 once CSVVWRADTQYF TGCAGCGTTGTCTGGAGGGCAGATACGCAGTATTTT
TRBD1 TRBJ1-2 TRBV7-2 . CASSTGGGQGGYTF TGTGCCAGCAGCACAGGCGGGGGACAGGGGGGCTACACCTTC
. TRBJ2-2 TRBV9 . CASSPVRGAAGELFF TGTGCCAGCAGCCCCGTCCGGGGGGCGGCGGGGGAGCTGTTTTTT
. TRBJ2-7 TRBV5-1 once CASRLGTSNEQYF TGCGCCAGCAGATTGGGGACTTCTAACGAGCAGTACTTC
TRBD1 TRBJ2-5 TRBV6-6 . CAEATGAGETQYF TGTGCCGAGGCGACAGGGGCGGGAGAGACCCAGTACTTC
. TRBJ1-2 TRBV6-1 . CASTPEGVGYTF TGTGCCAGCACACCCGAGGGGGTTGGCTACACCTTC
. TRBJ1-5 TRBV25-1 . CASSDNAGLDQPQHF TGTGCCAGCAGTGATAATGCAGGGCTGGACCAGCCCCAGCATTTT
. TRBJ2-5 TRBV4-2 . CASSQEIQQAGKTQYF TGTGCCAGCAGCCAAGAAATTCAGCAGGCCGGAAAGACCCAGTACTTC
. TRBJ2-2 TRBV6-5 . CASSYQTLTNTGELFF TGTGCCAGCAGTTATCAGACACTCACGAACACCGGGGAGCTGTTTTTT
. TRBJ1-4 TRBV27 few CASSTKTDPNEKLFF TGTGCCAGCAGCACAAAGACAGACCCCAATGAAAAACTGTTTTTT
. TRBJ1-5 TRBV19 few CASSMTEYSNQPQHF TGTGCCAGTAGTATGACAGAGTATAGCAATCAGCCCCAGCATTTT
. TRBJ2-1 TRBV10-3 once CAISESEGLAHNEQFF TGTGCCATCAGTGAGTCGGAGGGACTGGCTCATAATGAGCAGTTCTTC
. TRBJ1-5 TRBV7-2 once CASSPYSGPAQPQHF TGTGCCAGCAGCCCCTACTCAGGTCCGGCACAGCCCCAGCATTTT
. TRBJ1-1 TRBV30 . CAWSVGSREAEAFF TGTGCCTGGAGTGTCGGCAGTCGAGAGGCTGAAGCTTTCTTT
. TRBJ2-2 TRBV18 . CASSPLDYRSTGELFF TGTGCCAGCTCACCCCTAGATTACCGGTCCACCGGGGAGCTGTTTTTT
TRBD1 TRBJ2-3 TRBV5-6 . CASSLETGNTDTQYF TGTGCCAGCAGCTTGGAGACAGGGAACACAGATACGCAGTATTTT
TRBD1 TRBJ1-2 TRBV7-9 . CASSFGFGGQGTYGYTF TGTGCCAGCAGCTTCGGGTTTGGGGGACAGGGGACTTATGGCTACACCTTC
. TRBJ1-2 TRBV14 . CASSQDRHGYTF TGTGCCAGCAGCCAAGACAGGCATGGCTACACCTTC
. TRBJ1-1 TRBV29-1 . CSAGGGVNTEAFF TGCAGCGCTGGAGGGGGGGTGAACACTGAAGCTTTCTTT
TRBD1 TRBJ1-2 TRBV7-9 . CASSVTGVGGYTF TGTGCCAGCAGCGTAACAGGGGTCGGGGGCTACACCTTC
. TRBJ1-2 TRBV19 . CASSTGHIGYGYTF TGTGCCAGTAGTACCGGACACATCGGCTATGGCTACACCTTC
. TRBJ1-5 TRBV6-5 . CASSSRGNQPQHF TGTGCCAGCAGTTCCCGGGGCAATCAGCCCCAGCATTTT
TRBD1 TRBJ2-3 TRBV5-4 . CASSQQGTTQYF TGTGCCAGCAGCCAACAGGGGACCACGCAGTATTTT
TRBD1 TRBJ2-6 TRBV25-1 . CASMTGGHSGANGLTF TGTGCCAGCATGACAGGGGGCCACTCTGGGGCCAACGGCCTGACTTTC
TRBD1 TRBJ1-1 TRBV30 . CAWNRQGNTEAFF TGTGCCTGGAACCGACAGGGCAACACTGAAGCTTTCTTT
TRBD1 TRBJ1-1 TRBV9 . CASSVTDRGTEAFF TGTGCCAGCAGCGTAACAGACAGGGGAACTGAAGCTTTCTTT
. TRBJ2-3 TRBV11-2 . CASSPRQPPGTDTQYF TGTGCCAGCAGCCCGCGGCAACCACCCGGCACAGATACGCAGTATTTT
. TRBJ2-5 TRBV7-2 . CASSLGGNSQETQYF TGTGCCAGCAGCTTAGGCGGGAATTCGCAGGAGACCCAGTACTTC
. TRBJ2-6 TRBV27 once CASSLRGGANVLTF TGTGCCAGCAGCCTGCGAGGCGGGGCCAACGTCCTGACTTTC
TRBD2 TRBJ2-1 TRBV5-6 . CASSSFRAGLNYNEQFF TGTGCCAGCAGCTCCTTTAGAGCGGGGCTAAATTACAATGAGCAGTTCTTC
. TRBJ2-6 TRBV6-1 . CASSPQYPGANVLTF TGTGCCAGCAGCCCCCAGTACCCTGGGGCCAACGTCCTGACTTTC
TRBD2 TRBJ2-7 TRBV7-2 . CASSSVAGNYEQYF TGTGCCAGCAGCTCGGTAGCGGGGAACTACGAGCAGTACTTC
. TRBJ2-3 TRBV4-1 few CASSQVDLVSTDTQYF TGCGCCAGCAGCCAAGTGGATCTAGTAAGCACAGATACGCAGTATTTT
TRBD2 TRBJ2-1 TRBV27 . CASRGLAPTYNEQFF TGTGCCAGCAGAGGACTAGCGCCAACCTACAATGAGCAGTTCTTC
. TRBJ2-7 TRBV29-1 few CSVGTDEQYF TGCAGCGTTGGGACAGACGAGCAGTACTTC
TRBD2 TRBJ2-5 TRBV9 . CASSLGTSGRVNFGYQETQYF TGTGCCAGCAGCTTAGGGACTAGCGGGAGGGTCAATTTCGGATACCAAGAGACCCAGTACTTC
TRBD1 TRBJ1-4 TRBV5-1 . CASSPQGGTSEKLFF TGCGCCAGCAGCCCGCAGGGGGGAACAAGTGAAAAACTGTTTTTT
. TRBJ2-1 TRBV7-7 . CASSSSQGTEQFF TGTGCTAGCAGCTCATCACAGGGAACTGAGCAGTTCTTC
. TRBJ2-6 TRBV19 . CASSRDSGANVLTF TGTGCCAGTAGCAGGGACTCTGGGGCCAACGTCCTGACTTTC
. TRBJ2-1 TRBV27 . CASSLGLGGPHEQFF TGTGCCAGCAGTTTAGGTTTAGGAGGGCCGCACGAGCAGTTCTTC
. TRBJ2-2 TRBV2 . CASSETWELFF TGTGCCAGCAGTGAAACATGGGAGCTGTTTTTT
. TRBJ1-2 TRBV7-9 . CASSLKADSSYGYTF TGTGCCAGCAGCTTAAAGGCCGACAGTAGCTATGGCTACACCTTC
TRBD1 TRBJ1-4 TRBV7-2 . CASSLVQGVSNEKLFF TGTGCCAGCAGCTTAGTTCAGGGGGTTTCTAATGAAAAACTGTTTTTT
. TRBJ2-1 TRBV5-1 . CASSLVVVTGYNEQFF TGCGCCAGCAGCTTGGTTGTGGTTACGGGATACAATGAGCAGTTCTTC
. TRBJ1-1 TRBV9 . CASSVGQSTEAFF TGTGCCAGCAGCGTAGGCCAGTCCACTGAAGCTTTCTTT
TRBD1 TRBJ2-4 TRBV5-4 . CASSPWDRAKNIQYF TGTGCCAGCAGCCCGTGGGACAGAGCCAAAAACATTCAGTACTTC
TRBD2 TRBJ2-7 TRBV19 . CASRTQLAGAGEQYF TGTGCCAGTAGAACCCAACTAGCGGGAGCCGGCGAGCAGTACTTC
. TRBJ2-1 TRBV18 . CASSSERVYNEQFF TGTGCCAGCTCATCAGAGCGGGTCTACAATGAGCAGTTCTTC
. TRBJ2-5 TRBV19 . CASSVPPGLKYF TGTGCCAGTAGTGTCCCACCGGGATTAAAGTACTTC
TRBD2 TRBJ2-5 TRBV7-7 . CASSLGTSRQETQYF TGTGCCAGCAGCTTAGGGACTAGCCGACAAGAGACCCAGTACTTC
. TRBJ2-3 TRBV28 . CASRPTRAPTDTQYF TGTGCCAGCAGACCTACTAGAGCCCCCACAGATACGCAGTATTTT
. TRBJ2-7 TRBV28 . CASSPYTRNEQYF TGTGCCAGCAGTCCTTACACTAGGAACGAGCAGTACTTC
. TRBJ2-1 TRBV30 . CASNRGSSYNEQFF TGTGCGTCTAATCGGGGGAGCTCCTACAATGAGCAGTTCTTC
TRBD2 TRBJ2-1 TRBV28 . CASSLLLAGDSSYNEQFF TGTGCCAGCAGTTTATTGCTAGCGGGGGACTCCTCCTACAATGAGCAGTTCTTC
. TRBJ1-1 TRBV6-1 . CASSPQQGSTEAFF TGTGCCAGCAGCCCTCAACAGGGTTCCACTGAAGCTTTCTTT
. TRBJ1-2 TRBV5-4 . CASSPIEGAGYTF TGTGCCAGCAGCCCCATAGAGGGCGCGGGCTACACCTTC
. TRBJ1-2 TRBV4-3 once CASSQDSTRRAVYGYTF TGCGCCAGCAGCCAAGACTCGACCCGCAGGGCCGTCTATGGCTACACCTTC
TRBD2 TRBJ2-7 TRBV28 . CASRTIVTSGAQAYTYEQYF TGTGCCAGCAGAACCATTGTGACTAGCGGAGCCCAAGCTTATACCTACGAGCAGTACTTC
. TRBJ2-5 TRBV9 . CASSVFSGGGLHQETQYF TGTGCCAGCAGCGTATTCTCGGGTGGGGGCCTCCACCAAGAGACCCAGTACTTC